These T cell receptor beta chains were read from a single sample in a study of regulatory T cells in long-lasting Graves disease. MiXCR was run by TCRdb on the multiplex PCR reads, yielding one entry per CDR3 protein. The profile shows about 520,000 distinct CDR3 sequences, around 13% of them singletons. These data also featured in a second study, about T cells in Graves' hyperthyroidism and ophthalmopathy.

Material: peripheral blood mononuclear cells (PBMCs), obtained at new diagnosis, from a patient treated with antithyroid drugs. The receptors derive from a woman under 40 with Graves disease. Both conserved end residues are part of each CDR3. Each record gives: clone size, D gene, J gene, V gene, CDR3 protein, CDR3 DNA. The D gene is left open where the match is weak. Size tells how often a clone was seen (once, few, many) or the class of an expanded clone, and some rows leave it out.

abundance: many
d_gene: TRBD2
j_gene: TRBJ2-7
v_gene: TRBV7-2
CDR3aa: CASSLGRLAESYEQYF
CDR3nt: TGTGCCAGCAGCTTAGGTCGGCTAGCGGAATCCTACGAGCAGTACTTC

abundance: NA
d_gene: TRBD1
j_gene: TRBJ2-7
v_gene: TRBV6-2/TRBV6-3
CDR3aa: CASSKTGEVRQYF
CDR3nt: TGTGCCAGCAGTAAAACAGGGGAAGTGAGGCAGTACTTC

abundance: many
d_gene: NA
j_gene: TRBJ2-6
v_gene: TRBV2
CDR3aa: CASSSKSVLSGANVLTF
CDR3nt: TGTGCCAGCAGTTCCAAGTCCGTCCTTTCTGGGGCCAACGTCCTGACTTTC

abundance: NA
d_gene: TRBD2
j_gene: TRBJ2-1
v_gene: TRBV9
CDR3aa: CASSAPLAGGTSSYNEQFF
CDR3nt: TGTGCCAGCAGCGCCCCCCTAGCGGGAGGGACAAGCTCCTACAATGAGCAGTTCTTC

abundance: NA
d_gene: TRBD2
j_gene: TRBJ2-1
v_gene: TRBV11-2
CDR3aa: CASSWGTSGNNEQFF
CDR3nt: TGTGCCAGCAGCTGGGGGACTAGCGGTAACAATGAGCAGTTCTTC

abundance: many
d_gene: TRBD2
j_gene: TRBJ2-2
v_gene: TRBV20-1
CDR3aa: CSARKGGPFTGELFF
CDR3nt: TGCAGTGCTAGAAAGGGAGGGCCTTTCACCGGGGAGCTGTTTTTT

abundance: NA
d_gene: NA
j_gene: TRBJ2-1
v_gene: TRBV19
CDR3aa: CASRTAYNEQFF
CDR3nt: TGTGCCAGTAGGACAGCTTACAATGAGCAGTTCTTC

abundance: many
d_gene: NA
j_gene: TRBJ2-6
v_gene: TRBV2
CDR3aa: CASSVPGQLNSGANVLTF
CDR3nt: TGTGCCAGCAGTGTGCCGGGACAATTAAACTCTGGGGCCAACGTCCTGACTTTC

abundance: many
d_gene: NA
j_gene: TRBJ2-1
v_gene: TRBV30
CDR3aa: CAWSRLALNYNEQFF
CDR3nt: TGTGCCTGGAGCAGGTTAGCCTTAAACTACAATGAGCAGTTCTTC

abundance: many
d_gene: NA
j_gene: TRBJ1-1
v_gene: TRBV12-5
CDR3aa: CASGLYSGWAMNTEAFF
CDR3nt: TGTGCTAGTGGTTTGTATAGTGGGTGGGCGATGAACACTGAAGCTTTCTTT

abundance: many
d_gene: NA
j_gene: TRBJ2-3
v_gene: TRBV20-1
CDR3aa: CSARVPGWDTQYF
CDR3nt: TGCAGTGCTAGAGTGCCCGGGTGGGATACGCAGTATTTT

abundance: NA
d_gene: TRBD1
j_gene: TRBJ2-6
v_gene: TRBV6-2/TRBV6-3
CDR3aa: CASRAGTGTRSGANVLTF
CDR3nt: TGTGCCAGCAGAGCCGGGACAGGGACTCGCTCTGGGGCCAACGTCCTGACTTTC

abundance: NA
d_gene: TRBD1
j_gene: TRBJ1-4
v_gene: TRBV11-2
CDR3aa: CASSRQGLANEKLFF
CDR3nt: TGTGCCAGCAGCCGACAGGGGTTAGCTAATGAAAAACTGTTTTTT

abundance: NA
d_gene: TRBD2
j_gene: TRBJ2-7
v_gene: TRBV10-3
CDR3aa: CAVRTSGYYEQYF
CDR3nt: TGTGCCGTCAGGACTAGCGGATATTACGAGCAGTACTTC

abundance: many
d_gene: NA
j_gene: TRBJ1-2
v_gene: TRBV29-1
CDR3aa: CSVREERGARSRNYGYTF
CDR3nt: TGCAGCGTTAGGGAGGAGAGGGGCGCGCGGAGTCGCAACTATGGCTACACCTTC

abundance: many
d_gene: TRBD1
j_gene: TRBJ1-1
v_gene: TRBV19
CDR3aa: CASSIDRMLLATGGFREAFF
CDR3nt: TGTGCCAGTAGTATAGATAGGATGCTCCTCGCGACAGGGGGCTTCCGCGAAGCTTTCTTT